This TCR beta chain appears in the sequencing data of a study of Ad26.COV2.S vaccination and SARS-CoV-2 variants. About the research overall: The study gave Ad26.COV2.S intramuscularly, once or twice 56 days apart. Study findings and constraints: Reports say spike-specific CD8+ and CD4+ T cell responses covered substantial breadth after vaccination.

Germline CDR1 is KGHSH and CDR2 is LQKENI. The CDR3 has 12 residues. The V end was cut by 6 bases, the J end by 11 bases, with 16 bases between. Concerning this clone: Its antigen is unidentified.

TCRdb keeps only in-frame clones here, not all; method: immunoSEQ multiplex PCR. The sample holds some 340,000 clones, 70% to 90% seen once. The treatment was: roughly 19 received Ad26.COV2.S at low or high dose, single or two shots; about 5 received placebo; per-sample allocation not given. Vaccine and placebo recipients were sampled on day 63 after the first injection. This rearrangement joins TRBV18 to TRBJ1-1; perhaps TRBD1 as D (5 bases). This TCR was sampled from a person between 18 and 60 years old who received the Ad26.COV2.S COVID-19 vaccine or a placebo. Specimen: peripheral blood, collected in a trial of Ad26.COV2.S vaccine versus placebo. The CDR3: CASSPGTEVAFF. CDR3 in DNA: TGTGCCAGCTCCCCAGGGACTGAAGTGGCTTTCTTT.